The 12 T cell receptor beta chains listed next were all sequenced from one sample in a study of T-cell memory formation after mild COVID-19. TCRdb re-called the 5' RACE reads through MiXCR, storing one row per CDR3 protein. The sample contains hundreds of thousands of distinct CDR3 sequences, approximately 25% of which appear only once. Specimen: PBMCs or a T cell subset sorted from them (not recorded which). These receptors came from an adult woman who had mild COVID-19 (a few samples of this study predate the infection). Cell type and time point are not known.

This clonotype has more than one count but fewer than ten. The rearrangement links TRBV10-3 to TRBJ2-5; the D is unclear. The germline V gene has CDR1 ENHRY and CDR2 SYGVKD. This CDR3 spans 11 amino acids. Trimming took off 10 bases at V and 1 base at J, with 7 bases between the two ends. Here the CDR3 DNA reads TGTGCCACCAGCCCCCAAGAGACCCAGTACTTC. Its protein product is CATSPQETQYF.

This clonotype was detected only a few times. The chain links TRBV5-4 to TRBJ2-7, with no clear D. V dropped 0 bases and J dropped 0 bases, with 7 bases sitting between them. The CDR3 has 14 residues. The germline CDR1 and CDR2 sequences are SGHNT and YYREEE (reference sequence). The CDR3 region is CASSLDGVSYEQYF. The DNA for the CDR3 is TGTGCCAGCAGCTTGGACGGAGTCTCCTACGAGCAGTACTTC.

The chain recombines TRBV6-2 or TRBV6-3 with TRBJ1-5; 7 bases map to TRBD1. V lost 6 bases to trimming and J lost 6 bases; unmatched junction nucleotides: 11. The CDR3 totals 15 residues. Per the germline V gene, CDR1 is MNHEY and CDR2 is SVGEGT. CDR3 DNA: TGTGCCAGCAGCCCAGCCCCGGAGGGGGCTCAGCCCCAGCATTTT. Protein product: CASSPAPEGAQPQHF.

The chain couples TRBV25-1 to TRBJ2-7, with 8 bases aligning to TRBD1. The trim removed 4 bases at V and 11 bases at J, leaving 10 bases unmatched. This CDR3 is 13 amino acids long. Germline V CDR1 and CDR2: MGHDK, SYGVNS. CDR3 DNA: TGTGCCAGCAGTGTTGGGACAGGCGGAGTGGAGTACTTC. It specifies CASSVGTGGVEYF.

In its sample, this clonotype was seen a few times. The rearrangement uses TRBV5-1 and TRBJ1-3; 8 nucleotides agree with TRBD1. This CDR3 comprises 16 residues. Trimming at V came to 6 bases and at J to 3 bases, leaving 11 bases not matched to a gene. Germline V gene lookup returns CDR1 SGHRS and CDR2 YFSETQ. CDR3 sequence (DNA): TGCGCCAGCACCGGACAGGGAGTTGGTATTGGAAACACCATATATTTT. Its protein is CASTGQGVGIGNTIYF.

This clonotype was seen only a few times. This chain joins TRBV15 and TRBJ1-5, with TRBD1 matching over 7 bases. Looked up from germline, CDR1 is LNHNV and CDR2 is YYDKDF (reference sequence). The CDR3 covers 16 residues. V shed 3 bases, J shed 7 bases, and the junction held 12 bases outside the gene matches. Written as DNA, the CDR3 is TGTGCCACCAGCAGGACAATAACAGGGGACGGCCAGCCCCAGCATTTT. As protein: CATSRTITGDGQPQHF.

The gene calls are TRBV7-9 and TRBJ1-1; D unclear. In germline, CDR1 is SEHNR, CDR2 FQNEAQ (reference sequence). The CDR3 covers 16 residues. V lost 9 bases and J 0 bases, leaving 20 bases between the germline ends. This CDR3 reads CARGSPLVPLNTEAFF. CDR3 nucleotide sequence: TGTGCCAGGGGGAGTCCCCTAGTGCCATTGAACACTGAAGCTTTCTTT.

Only a few counts were recorded for this clonotype. This chain joins TRBV5-1 and TRBJ1-1; D is perhaps TRBD1 (6 bases). The CDR3 sequence is 15 residues long. Germline CDR1 reads SGHRS; CDR2 reads YFSETQ. Between the trimmed V and J ends, which lost 4 bases and 7 bases, there was a span of 20 bases. The CDR3 loop is CASSPGHDVNREAFF. In DNA, the CDR3 is TGCGCCAGCAGCCCGGGACACGACGTAAACCGTGAAGCTTTCTTT.

This clonotype was recorded a few times. Compared with germline, one end of the junction differs, possibly owing to a read error. The gene calls are TRBV7-9 and TRBJ2-3; D might be TRBD1 or TRBD2, each matching 5 bases. The CDR3 sequence is 12 residues long. From germline, CDR1 is SEHNR and CDR2 FQNEAQ (reference sequence). In nucleotides, the CDR3 is TGTGCCAGCAGCTCCATAGGACTGTGGGGCCTATTT. Encoded protein: CASSSIGLWGLF.

The chain combines TRBV28 with TRBJ2-1; 13 bases are a match to TRBD2. The germline gives CDR1 MDHEN, CDR2 SYDVKM. This CDR3 comprises 13 residues. V was pared by 5 bases and J by 8 bases, with 0 bases of the junction left unmatched. Written as DNA, the CDR3 is TGTGCCAGCAGTACTAGCGGGAGGGATGAGCAGTTCTTC. Protein sequence: CASSTSGRDEQFF. The entire variable domain, with the rest obtained from reference TRBV28 and TRBJ2-1, is as follows: DVKVTQSSRYLVKRTGEKVFLECVQDMDHENMFWYRQDPGLGLRLIYFSYDVKMKEKGDIPEGYSVSREKKERFSLILESASTNQTSMYLCASSTSGRDEQFFGPGTRLTVL.

The chain combines TRBV30 with TRBJ2-1; D might be TRBD2 (5 bases). Per germline, CDR1 GTSNPN and CDR2 SVGIG (reference sequence). The V end was cut by 2 bases, the J end by 7 bases, with 15 bases between. This CDR3 contains 14 residues. The CDR3 loop is CAWSPGIWGNEQFF. CDR3 nucleotide sequence: TGTGCCTGGAGTCCGGGAATTTGGGGTAATGAGCAGTTCTTC. The full variable domain, its missing parts supplied by reference TRBV30 and TRBJ2-1, is SQTIHQWPATLVQPVGSPLSLECTVEGTSNPNLYWYRQAAGRGLQLLFYSVGIGQISSEVPQNLSASRPQDRQFILSSKKLLLSDSGFYLCAWSPGIWGNEQFFGPGTRLTVL.

This clonotype was counted only a few times. The chain joins TRBV6-1 to TRBJ2-2, with D tentatively TRBD1 (7 bases). From germline, CDR1 is MNHNS and CDR2 SASEGT. V was clipped by 6 bases and J by 3 bases, with 14 bases between them. The CDR3 runs 15 residues. The CDR3 DNA sequence: TGTGCCAGCAGACCAGGGGGGTTGGACACCGGGGAGCTGTTTTTT. This translates into CASRPGGLDTGELFF.